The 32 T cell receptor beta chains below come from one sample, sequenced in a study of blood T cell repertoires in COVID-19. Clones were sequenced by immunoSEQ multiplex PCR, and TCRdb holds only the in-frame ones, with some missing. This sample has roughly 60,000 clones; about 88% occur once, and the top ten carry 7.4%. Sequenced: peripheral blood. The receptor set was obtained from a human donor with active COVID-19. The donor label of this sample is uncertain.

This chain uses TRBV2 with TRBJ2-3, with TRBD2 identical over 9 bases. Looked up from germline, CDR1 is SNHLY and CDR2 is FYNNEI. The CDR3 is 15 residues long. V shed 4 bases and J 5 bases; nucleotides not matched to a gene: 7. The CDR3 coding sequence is TGTGCCAGCAGTGTGTCGCGGGGGGGCCGAGATACGCAGTATTTT. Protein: CASSVSRGGRDTQYF. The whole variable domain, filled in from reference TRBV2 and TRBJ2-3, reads EPEVTQTPSHQVTQMGQEVILRCVPISNHLYFYWYRQILGQKVEFLVSFYNNEISEKSEIFDDQFSVERPDGSNFTLKIRSTKLEDSAMYFCASSVSRGGRDTQYFGPGTRLTVL.

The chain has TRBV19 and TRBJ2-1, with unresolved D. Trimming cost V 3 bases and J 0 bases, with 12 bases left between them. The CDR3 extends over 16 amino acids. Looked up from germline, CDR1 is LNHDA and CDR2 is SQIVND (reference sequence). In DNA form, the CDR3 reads TGTGCCAGTAGTATTCAGAATTACTACTCCTACAATGAGCAGTTCTTC. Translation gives CASSIQNYYSYNEQFF. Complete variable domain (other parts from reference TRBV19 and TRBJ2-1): DGGITQSPKYLFRKEGQNVTLSCEQNLNHDAMYWYRQDPGQGLRLIYYSQIVNDFQKGDIAEGYSVSREKKESFPLTVTSAQKNPTAFYLCASSIQNYYSYNEQFFGPGTRLTVL.

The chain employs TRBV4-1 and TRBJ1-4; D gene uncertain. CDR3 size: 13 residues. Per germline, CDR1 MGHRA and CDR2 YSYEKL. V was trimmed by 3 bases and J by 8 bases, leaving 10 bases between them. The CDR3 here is CASSHPSVEKLFF. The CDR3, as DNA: TGCGCCAGCAGCCACCCTTCGGTCGAAAAACTGTTTTTT.

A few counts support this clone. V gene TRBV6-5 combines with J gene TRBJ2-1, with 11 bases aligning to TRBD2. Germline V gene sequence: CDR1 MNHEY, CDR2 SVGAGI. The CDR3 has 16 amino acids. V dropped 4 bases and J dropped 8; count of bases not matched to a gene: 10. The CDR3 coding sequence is TGTGCCAGCAGTTCCCTACTAGCGGGAGTACACGATGAGCAGTTCTTC. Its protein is CASSSLLAGVHDEQFF.

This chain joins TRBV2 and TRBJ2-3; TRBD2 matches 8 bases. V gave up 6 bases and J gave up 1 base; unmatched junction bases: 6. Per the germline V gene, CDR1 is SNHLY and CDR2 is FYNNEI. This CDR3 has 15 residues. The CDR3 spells CASSGLAGGTDTQYF. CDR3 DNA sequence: TGTGCCAGCAGCGGTCTAGCGGGCGGCACAGATACGCAGTATTTT.

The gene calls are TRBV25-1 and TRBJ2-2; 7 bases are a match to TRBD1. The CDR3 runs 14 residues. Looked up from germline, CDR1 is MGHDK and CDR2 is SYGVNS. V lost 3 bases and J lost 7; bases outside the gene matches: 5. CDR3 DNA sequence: TGTGCCAGCAGTGACCCAGGGGGTAGCGGGGAGCTGTTTTTT. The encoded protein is CASSDPGGSGELFF.

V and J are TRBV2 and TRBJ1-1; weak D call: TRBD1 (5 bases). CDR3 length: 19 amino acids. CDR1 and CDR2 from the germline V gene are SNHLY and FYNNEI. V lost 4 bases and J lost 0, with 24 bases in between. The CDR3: CASSGTGGMAGMLNTEAFF. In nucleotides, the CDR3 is TGTGCCAGCAGTGGGACGGGGGGAATGGCTGGAATGCTGAACACTGAAGCTTTCTTT.

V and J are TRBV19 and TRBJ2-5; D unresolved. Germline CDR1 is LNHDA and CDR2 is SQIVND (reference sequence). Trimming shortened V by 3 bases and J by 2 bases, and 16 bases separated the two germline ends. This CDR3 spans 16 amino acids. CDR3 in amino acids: CASSIEVIQEQETQYF. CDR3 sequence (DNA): TGTGCCAGTAGTATCGAGGTTATTCAAGAACAAGAGACCCAGTACTTC. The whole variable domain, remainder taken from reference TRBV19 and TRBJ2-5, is DGGITQSPKYLFRKEGQNVTLSCEQNLNHDAMYWYRQDPGQGLRLIYYSQIVNDFQKGDIAEGYSVSREKKESFPLTVTSAQKNPTAFYLCASSIEVIQEQETQYFGPGTRLLVL.

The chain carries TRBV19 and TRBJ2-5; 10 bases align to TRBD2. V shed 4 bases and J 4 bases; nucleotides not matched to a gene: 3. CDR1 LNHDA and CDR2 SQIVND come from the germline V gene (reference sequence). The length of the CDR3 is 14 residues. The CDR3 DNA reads TGTGCCAGTAGTACGACTAGCGGGCCAGAGACCCAGTACTTC. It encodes CASSTTSGPETQYF.

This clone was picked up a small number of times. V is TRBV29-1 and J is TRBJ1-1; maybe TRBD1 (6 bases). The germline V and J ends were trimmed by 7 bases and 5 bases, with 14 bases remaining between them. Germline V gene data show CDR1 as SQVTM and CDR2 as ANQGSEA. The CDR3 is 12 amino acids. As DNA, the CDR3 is TGCAGCGCCTCAGGGGTGGGGACTGAAGCTTTCTTT. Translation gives CSASGVGTEAFF.

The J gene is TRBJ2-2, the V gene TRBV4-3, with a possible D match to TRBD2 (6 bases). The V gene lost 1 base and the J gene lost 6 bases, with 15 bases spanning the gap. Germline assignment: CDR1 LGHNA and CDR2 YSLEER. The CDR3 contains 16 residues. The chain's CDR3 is CASSQGSRGYPGELFF. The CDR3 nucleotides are TGCGCCAGCAGCCAAGGTTCCCGGGGGTATCCCGGGGAGCTGTTTTTT.

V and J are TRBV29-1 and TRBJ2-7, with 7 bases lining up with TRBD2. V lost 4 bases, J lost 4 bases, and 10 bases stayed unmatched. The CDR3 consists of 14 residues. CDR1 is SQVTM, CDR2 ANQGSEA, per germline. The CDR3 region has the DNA TGCAGCGTTGTTGGAGGCGGGAGTTTTTACGAGCAGTACTTC. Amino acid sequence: CSVVGGGSFYEQYF.

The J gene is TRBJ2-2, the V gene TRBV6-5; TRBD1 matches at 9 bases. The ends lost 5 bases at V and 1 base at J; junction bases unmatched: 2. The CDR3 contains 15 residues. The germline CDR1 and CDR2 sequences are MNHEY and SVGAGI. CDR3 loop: CASSPGQGNTGELFF. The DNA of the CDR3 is TGTGCCAGCAGTCCGGGACAGGGGAACACCGGGGAGCTGTTTTTT.

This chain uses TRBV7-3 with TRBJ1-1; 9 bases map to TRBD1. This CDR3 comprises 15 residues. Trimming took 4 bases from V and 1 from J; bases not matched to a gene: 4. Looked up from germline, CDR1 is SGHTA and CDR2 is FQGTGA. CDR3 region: CASSSTGGPNTEAFF. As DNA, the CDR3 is TGTGCCAGCAGCTCGACAGGGGGTCCGAACACTGAAGCTTTCTTT.

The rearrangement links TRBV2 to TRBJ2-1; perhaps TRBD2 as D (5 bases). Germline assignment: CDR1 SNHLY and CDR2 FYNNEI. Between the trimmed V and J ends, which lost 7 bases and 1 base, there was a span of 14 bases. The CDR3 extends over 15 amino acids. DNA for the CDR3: TGTGCCAGCACCAAAAGTGGCGGGTCCTACAATGAGCAGTTCTTC. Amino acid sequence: CASTKSGGSYNEQFF.

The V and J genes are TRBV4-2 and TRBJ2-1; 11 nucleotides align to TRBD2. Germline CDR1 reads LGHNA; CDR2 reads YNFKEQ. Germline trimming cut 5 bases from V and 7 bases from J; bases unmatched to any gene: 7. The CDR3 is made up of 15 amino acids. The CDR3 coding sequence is TGTGCCAGCAGCTTTCGCGGGACTAGCGGAAATGAGCAGTTCTTC. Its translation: CASSFRGTSGNEQFF.

The DNA of the CDR3 is TGTGCCAGCAGTGAAGACGCACTAGCGGTTCAGCAATCGCAGCGTGAGCAGTTCTTC. It encodes CASSEDALAVQQSQREQFF. This chain connects TRBV6-1 to TRBJ2-1, with TRBD2 matching 8 bases. V lost 1 base, J lost 9 bases, and 20 bases stayed unmatched. CDR1 and CDR2 (germline): MNHNS, SASEGT. This CDR3 contains 19 residues.

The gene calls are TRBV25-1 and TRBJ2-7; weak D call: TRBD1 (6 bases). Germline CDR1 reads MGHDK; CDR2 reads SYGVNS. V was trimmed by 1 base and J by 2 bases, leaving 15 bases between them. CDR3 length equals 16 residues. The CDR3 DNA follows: TGTGCCAGCAGTGAATTCAGGGGTCCCCGGACCTACGAGCAGTACTTC. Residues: CASSEFRGPRTYEQYF.

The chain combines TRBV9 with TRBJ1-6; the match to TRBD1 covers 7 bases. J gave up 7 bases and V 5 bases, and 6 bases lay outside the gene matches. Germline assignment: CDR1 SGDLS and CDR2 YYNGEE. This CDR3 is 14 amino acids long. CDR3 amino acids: CASRTGTDNSPLHF. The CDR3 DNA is TGTGCCAGCAGAACCGGGACAGACAATTCACCCCTCCACTTT.

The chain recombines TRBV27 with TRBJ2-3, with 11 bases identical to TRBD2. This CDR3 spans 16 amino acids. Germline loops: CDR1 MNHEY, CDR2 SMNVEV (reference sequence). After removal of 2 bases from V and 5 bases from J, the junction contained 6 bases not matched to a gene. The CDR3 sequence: CASSLLAGGLRDTQYF. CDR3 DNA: TGTGCCAGCAGTTTACTAGCGGGGGGCCTCCGAGATACGCAGTATTTT.

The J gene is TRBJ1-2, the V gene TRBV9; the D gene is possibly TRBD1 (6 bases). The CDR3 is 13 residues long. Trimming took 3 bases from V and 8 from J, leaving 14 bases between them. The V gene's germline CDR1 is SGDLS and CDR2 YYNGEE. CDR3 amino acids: CASSEGTRGGYTF. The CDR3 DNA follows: TGTGCCAGCAGCGAAGGGACAAGGGGGGGCTACACCTTC.

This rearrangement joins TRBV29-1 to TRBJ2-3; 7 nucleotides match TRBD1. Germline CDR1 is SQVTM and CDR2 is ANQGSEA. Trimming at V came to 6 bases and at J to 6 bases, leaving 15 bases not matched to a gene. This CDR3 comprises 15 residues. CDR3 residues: CSVPALTTGTDTQYF. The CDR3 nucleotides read TGCAGCGTCCCCGCCTTAACGACAGGGACCGATACGCAGTATTTT.

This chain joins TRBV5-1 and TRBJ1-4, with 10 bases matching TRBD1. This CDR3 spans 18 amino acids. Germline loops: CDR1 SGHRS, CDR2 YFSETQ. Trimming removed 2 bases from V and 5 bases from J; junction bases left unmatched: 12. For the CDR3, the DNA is TGCGCCAGCAGCTTTAAAGTGTTGACAGGGGGCCCAAATGAAAAACTGTTTTTT. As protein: CASSFKVLTGGPNEKLFF.

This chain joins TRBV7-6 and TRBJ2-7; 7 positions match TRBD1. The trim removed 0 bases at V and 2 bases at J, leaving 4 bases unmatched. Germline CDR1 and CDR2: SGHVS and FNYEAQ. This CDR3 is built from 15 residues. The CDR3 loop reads CASSLAGTATYEQYF. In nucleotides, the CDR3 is TGTGCCAGCAGCTTAGCCGGGACAGCCACCTACGAGCAGTACTTC.

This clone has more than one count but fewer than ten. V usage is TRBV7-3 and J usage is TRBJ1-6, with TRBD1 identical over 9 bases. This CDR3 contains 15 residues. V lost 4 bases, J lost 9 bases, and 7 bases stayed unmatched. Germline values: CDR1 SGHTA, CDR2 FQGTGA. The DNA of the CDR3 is TGTGCCAGCAGCTCTACAGGGGGCGCGGGTTCACCCCTCCACTTT. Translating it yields CASSSTGGAGSPLHF. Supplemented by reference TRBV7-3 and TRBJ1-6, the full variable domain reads GAGVSQTPSNKVTEKGKYVELRCDPISGHTALYWYRQSLGQGPEFLIYFQGTGAADDSGLPNDRFFAVRPEGSVSTLKIQRTERGDSAVYLCASSSTGGAGSPLHFGNGTRLTVT.

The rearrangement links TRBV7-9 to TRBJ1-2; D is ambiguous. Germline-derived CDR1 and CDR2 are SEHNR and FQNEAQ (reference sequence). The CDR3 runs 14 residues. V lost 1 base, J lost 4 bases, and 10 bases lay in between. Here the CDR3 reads CASSLERGGYGYTF. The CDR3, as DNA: TGTGCCAGCAGCTTAGAACGGGGTGGCTATGGCTACACCTTC.

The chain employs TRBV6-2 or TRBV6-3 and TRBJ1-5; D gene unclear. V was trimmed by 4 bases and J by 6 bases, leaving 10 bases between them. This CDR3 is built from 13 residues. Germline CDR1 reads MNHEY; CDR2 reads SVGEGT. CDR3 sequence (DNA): TGTGCCAGCAGTTTGTGGGAGAGTCAGCCCCAGCATTTT. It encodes CASSLWESQPQHF.

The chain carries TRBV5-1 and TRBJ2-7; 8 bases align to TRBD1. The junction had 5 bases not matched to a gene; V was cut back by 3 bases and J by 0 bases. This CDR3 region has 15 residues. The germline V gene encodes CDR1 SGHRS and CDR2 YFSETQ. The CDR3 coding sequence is TGCGCCAGCAGCTCTGAGGGGACAGGCTCCTACGAGCAGTACTTC. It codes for CASSSEGTGSYEQYF.

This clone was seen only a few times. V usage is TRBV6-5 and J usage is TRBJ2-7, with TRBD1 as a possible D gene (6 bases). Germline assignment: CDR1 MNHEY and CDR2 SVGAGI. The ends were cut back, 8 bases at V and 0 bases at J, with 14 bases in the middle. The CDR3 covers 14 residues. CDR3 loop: CASCRDTSSYEQYF. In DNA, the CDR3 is TGTGCCAGCTGCCGGGACACCAGCTCCTACGAGCAGTACTTC.

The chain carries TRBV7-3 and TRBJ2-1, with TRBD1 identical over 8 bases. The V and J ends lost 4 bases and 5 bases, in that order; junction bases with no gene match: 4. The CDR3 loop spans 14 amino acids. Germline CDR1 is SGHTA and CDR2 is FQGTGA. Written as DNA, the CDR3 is TGTGCCAGCAGCTCCGGGACAGGAAACAATGAGCAGTTCTTC. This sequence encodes CASSSGTGNNEQFF.

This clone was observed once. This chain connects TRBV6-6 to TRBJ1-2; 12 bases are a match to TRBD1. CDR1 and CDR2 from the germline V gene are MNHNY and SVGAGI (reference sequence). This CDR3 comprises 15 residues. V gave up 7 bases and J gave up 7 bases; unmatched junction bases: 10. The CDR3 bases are TGTGCCAGCACCCCGGGACAGGGGGCGTTAGTTGGCTACACCTTC. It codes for CASTPGQGALVGYTF.

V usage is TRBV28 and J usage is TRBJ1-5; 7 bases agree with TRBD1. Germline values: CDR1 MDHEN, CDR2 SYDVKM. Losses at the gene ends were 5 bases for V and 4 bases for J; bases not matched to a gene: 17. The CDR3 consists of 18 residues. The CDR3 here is CASSVLRQGGLRNQPQHF. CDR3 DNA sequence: TGTGCCAGCAGTGTACTCCGACAGGGTGGTTTACGGAATCAGCCCCAGCATTTT.